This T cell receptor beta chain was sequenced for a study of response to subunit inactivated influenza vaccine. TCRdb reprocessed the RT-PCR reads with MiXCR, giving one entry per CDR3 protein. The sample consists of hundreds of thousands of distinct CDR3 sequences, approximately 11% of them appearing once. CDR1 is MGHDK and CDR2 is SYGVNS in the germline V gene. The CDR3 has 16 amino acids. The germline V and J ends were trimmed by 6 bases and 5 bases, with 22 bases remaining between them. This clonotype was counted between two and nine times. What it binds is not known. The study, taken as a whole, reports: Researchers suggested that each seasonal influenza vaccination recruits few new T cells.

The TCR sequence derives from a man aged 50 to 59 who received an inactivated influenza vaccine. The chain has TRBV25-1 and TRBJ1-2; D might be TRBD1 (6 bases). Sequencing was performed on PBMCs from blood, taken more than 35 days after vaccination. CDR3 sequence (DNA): TGTGCCAGCAGCAGACCTGGGACAAACTTAGGGTATGGCTACACCTTC. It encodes CASSRPGTNLGYGYTF.